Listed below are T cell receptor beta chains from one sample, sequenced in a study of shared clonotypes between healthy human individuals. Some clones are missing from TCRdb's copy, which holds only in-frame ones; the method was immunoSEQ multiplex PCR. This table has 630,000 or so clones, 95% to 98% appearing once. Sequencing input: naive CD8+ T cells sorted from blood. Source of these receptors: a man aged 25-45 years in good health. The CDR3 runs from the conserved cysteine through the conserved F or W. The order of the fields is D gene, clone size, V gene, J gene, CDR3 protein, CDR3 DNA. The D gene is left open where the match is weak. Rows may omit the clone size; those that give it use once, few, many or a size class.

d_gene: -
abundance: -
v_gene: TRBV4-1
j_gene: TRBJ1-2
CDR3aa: CASSTELVSNYGYTF
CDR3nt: TGCGCCAGCTCTACCGAGTTAGTGTCCAACTATGGCTACACCTTC

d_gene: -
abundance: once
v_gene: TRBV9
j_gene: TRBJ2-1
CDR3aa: CASSATGYNEQFF
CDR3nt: TGTGCCAGCAGCGCGACAGGATACAATGAGCAGTTCTTC

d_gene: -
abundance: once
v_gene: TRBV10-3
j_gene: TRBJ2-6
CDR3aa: CAISDSGANVLTF
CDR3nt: TGTGCCATCAGTGACTCTGGGGCCAACGTCCTGACTTTC

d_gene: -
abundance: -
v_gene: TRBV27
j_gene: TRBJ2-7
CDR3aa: CASSFGGGSIYEQYF
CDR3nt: TGTGCCAGCAGTTTCGGCGGGGGCTCAATCTACGAGCAGTACTTC

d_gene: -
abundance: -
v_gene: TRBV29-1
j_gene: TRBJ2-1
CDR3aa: CSVGDNEQFF
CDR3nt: TGCAGCGTTGGGGACAATGAGCAGTTCTTC

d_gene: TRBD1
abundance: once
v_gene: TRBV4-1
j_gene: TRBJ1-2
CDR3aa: CASSPGQGYGYTF
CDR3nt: TGCGCCAGCAGCCCCGGACAGGGCTATGGCTACACCTTC

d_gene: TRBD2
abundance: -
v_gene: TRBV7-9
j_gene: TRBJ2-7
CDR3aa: CASSSPLGGLAFEQYF
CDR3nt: TGTGCCAGCAGTTCGCCGTTAGGGGGACTAGCGTTCGAGCAGTACTTC

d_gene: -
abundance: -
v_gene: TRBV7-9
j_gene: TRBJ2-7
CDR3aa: CASSFAPYEQYF
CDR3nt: TGTGCCAGCAGCTTCGCACCCTACGAGCAGTACTTC

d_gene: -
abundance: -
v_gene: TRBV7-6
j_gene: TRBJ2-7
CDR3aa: CASSSSGTAEQYF
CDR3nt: TGTGCCAGCAGCTCCTCCGGGACTGCAGAGCAGTACTTC

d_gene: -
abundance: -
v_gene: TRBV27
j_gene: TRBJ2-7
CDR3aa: CASSSITGGEQYF
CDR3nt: TGTGCCAGCAGTAGCATTACCGGGGGCGAGCAGTACTTC

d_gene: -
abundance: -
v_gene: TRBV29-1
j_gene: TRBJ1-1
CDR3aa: CSVEFPSRVEAFF
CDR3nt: TGCAGCGTTGAGTTCCCTTCCCGGGTGGAAGCTTTCTTT

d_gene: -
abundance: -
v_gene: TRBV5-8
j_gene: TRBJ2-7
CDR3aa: CASSLPGETYEQYF
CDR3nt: TGTGCCAGCAGCCTACCAGGGGAAACCTACGAGCAGTACTTC

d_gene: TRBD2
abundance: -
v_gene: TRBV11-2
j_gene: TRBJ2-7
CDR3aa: CASSLGLAGGRSSYEQYF
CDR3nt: TGTGCCAGCAGCTTAGGGCTAGCGGGAGGGAGGAGCTCCTACGAGCAGTACTTC

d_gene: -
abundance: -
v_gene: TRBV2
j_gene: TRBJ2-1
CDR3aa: CASSEVGYNEQFF
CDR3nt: TGTGCCAGCAGTGAAGTGGGCTACAATGAGCAGTTCTTC

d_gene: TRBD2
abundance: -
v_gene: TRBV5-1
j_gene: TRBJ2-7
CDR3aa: CASSLDSGRIDEQYF
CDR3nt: TGCGCCAGCAGCTTGGATAGCGGGAGAATTGACGAGCAGTACTTC

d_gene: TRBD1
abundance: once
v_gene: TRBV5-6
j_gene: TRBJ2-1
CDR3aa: CASRLQGESAYNEQFF
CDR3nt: TGTGCCAGCAGGTTGCAGGGGGAAAGCGCCTACAATGAGCAGTTCTTC

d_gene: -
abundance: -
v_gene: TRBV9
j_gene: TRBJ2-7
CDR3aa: CASSVAGSNSYEQYF
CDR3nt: TGTGCCAGCAGCGTAGCTGGATCTAACTCCTACGAGCAGTACTTC

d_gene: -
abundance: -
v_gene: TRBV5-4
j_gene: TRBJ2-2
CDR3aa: CASSFHTGELFF
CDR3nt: TGTGCCAGCAGCTTCCACACCGGGGAGCTGTTTTTT

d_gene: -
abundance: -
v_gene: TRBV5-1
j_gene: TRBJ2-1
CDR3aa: CASSLRDSNPIYNEQFF
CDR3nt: TGCGCCAGCAGCTTGCGGGACTCCAATCCAATTTACAATGAGCAGTTCTTC

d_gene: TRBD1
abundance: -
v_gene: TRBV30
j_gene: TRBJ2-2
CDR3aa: CAEGQENTGELFF
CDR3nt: TGTGCCGAGGGACAGGAAAACACCGGGGAGCTGTTTTTT

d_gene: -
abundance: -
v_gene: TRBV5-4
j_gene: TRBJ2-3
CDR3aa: CASSQEKGLDTQYF
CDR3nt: TGTGCCAGCAGCCAAGAGAAGGGGTTAGATACGCAGTATTTT

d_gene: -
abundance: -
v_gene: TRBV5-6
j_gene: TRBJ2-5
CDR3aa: CASSLEETQETQYF
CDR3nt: TGTGCCAGCAGCTTGGAAGAGACCCAAGAGACCCAGTACTTC

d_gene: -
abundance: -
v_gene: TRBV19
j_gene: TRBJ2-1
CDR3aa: CASSIVPGDEQFF
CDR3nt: TGTGCCAGTAGTATAGTTCCGGGTGATGAGCAGTTCTTC

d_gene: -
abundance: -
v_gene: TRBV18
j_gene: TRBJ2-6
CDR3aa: CASSTRATGSRGANVLTF
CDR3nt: TGTGCCAGCTCAACGAGGGCCACAGGGTCCCGTGGGGCCAACGTCCTGACTTTC

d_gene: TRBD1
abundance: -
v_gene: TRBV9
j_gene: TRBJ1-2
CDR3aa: CASSLVLDRVDGYTF
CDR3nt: TGTGCCAGCAGCCTAGTCCTGGACAGGGTTGATGGCTACACCTTC

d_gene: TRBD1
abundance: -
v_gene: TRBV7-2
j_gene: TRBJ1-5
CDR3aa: CASSQGGGNQPQHF
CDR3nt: TGTGCCAGCAGCCAGGGGGGGGGAAATCAGCCCCAGCATTTT

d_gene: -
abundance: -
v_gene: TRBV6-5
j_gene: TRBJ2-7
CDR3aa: CASRSSGDYEQYF
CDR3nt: TGTGCCAGCCGTTCCTCCGGGGACTACGAGCAGTACTTC

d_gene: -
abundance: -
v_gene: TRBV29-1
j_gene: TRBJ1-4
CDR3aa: CSVGYGDGVEKLFF
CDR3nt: TGCAGCGTGGGGTACGGGGACGGCGTTGAAAAACTGTTTTTT

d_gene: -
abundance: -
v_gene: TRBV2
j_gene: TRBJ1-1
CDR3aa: CASSGQKAFF
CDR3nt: TGTGCCAGCAGTGGACAGAAAGCTTTCTTT

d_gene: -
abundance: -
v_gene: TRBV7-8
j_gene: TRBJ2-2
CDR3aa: CASRTTMAGELFF
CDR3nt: TGTGCCAGCAGAACGACAATGGCCGGGGAGCTGTTTTTT

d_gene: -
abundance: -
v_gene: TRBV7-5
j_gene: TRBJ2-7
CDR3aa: CVRSEAPGQGNYEQYF
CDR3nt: TGTGTCAGAAGCGAGGCCCCGGGACAGGGAAACTACGAGCAGTACTTC

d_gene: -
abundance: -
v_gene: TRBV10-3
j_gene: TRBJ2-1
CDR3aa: CAISVDPYANEQFF
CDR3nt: TGTGCCATCAGTGTCGACCCGTACGCCAATGAGCAGTTCTTC

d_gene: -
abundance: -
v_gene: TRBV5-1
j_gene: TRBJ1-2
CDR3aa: CASSIRADKANYGYTF
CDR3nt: TGCGCCAGCAGCATCCGGGCAGATAAAGCTAACTATGGCTACACCTTC

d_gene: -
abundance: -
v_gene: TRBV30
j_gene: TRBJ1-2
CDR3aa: CAWGAGTGFVDYTF
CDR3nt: TGTGCCTGGGGGGCGGGGACGGGCTTCGTTGACTACACCTTC

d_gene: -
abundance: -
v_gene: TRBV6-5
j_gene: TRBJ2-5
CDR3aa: CASSYPPIGPRKTQYF
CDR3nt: TGTGCCAGCAGTTACCCCCCGATAGGGCCTCGTAAGACCCAGTACTTC

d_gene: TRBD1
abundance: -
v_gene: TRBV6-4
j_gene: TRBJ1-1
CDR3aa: CASTWGRQGNTEAFF
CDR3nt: TGTGCCAGCACCTGGGGAAGACAGGGGAACACTGAAGCTTTCTTT

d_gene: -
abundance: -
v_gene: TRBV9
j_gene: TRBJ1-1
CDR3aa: CASSVAEGMNTEAFF
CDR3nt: TGTGCCAGCAGCGTAGCTGAGGGGATGAACACTGAAGCTTTCTTT